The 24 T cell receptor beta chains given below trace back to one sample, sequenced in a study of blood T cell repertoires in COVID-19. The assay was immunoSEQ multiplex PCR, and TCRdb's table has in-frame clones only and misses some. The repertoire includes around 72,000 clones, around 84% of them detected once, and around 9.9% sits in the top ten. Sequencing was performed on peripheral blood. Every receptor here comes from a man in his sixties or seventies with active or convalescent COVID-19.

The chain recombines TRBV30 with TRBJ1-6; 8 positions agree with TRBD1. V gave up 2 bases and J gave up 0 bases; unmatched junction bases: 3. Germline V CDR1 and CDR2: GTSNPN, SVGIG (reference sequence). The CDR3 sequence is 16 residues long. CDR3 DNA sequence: TGTGCCTGGAGTCCGGACAGGGCCTCCTATAATTCACCCCTCCACTTT. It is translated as CAWSPDRASYNSPLHF. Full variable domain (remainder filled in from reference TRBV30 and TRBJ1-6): SQTIHQWPATLVQPVGSPLSLECTVEGTSNPNLYWYRQAAGRGLQLLFYSVGIGQISSEVPQNLSASRPQDRQFILSSKKLLLSDSGFYLCAWSPDRASYNSPLHFGNGTRLTVT.

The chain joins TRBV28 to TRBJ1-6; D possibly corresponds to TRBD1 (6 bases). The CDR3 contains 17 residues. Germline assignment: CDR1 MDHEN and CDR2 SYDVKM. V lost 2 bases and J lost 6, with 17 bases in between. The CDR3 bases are TGTGCCAGCAGTTTAACCCAGGGGACATCGGGTAATTCACCCCTCCACTTT. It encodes CASSLTQGTSGNSPLHF.

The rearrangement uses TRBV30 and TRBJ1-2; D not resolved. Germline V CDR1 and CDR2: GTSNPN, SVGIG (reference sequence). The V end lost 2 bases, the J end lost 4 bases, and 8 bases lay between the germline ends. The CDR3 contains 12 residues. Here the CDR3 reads CAWSLGSYGYTF. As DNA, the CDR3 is TGTGCCTGGAGTTTGGGGAGCTATGGCTACACCTTC.

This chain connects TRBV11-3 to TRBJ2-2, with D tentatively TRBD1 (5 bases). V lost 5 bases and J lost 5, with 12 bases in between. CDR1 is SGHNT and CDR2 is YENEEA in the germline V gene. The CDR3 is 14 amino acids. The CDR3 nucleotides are TGTGCCAGCAGCCCAGGGTGGATAACCGGGGAGCTGTTTTTT. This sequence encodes CASSPGWITGELFF. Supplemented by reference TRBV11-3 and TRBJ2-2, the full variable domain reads EAGVVQSPRYKIIEKKQPVAFWCNPISGHNTLYWYLQNLGQGPELLIRYENEEAVDDSQLPKDRFSAERLKGVDSTLKIQPAELGDSAVYLCASSPGWITGELFFGEGSRLTVL.

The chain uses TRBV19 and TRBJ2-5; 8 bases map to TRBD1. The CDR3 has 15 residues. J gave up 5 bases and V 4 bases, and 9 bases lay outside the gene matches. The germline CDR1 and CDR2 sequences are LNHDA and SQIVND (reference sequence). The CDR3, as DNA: TGTGCCAGTAGTACAGGACAGGGCGGATGGGAGACCCAGTACTTC. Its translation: CASSTGQGGWETQYF.

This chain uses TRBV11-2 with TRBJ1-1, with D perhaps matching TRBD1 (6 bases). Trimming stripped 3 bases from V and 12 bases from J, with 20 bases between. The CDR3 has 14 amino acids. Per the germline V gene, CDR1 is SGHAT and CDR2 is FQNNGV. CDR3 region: CASSFGLRGRDTFF. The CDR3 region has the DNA TGTGCCAGCAGCTTCGGACTCAGGGGTCGCGATACTTTCTTT.

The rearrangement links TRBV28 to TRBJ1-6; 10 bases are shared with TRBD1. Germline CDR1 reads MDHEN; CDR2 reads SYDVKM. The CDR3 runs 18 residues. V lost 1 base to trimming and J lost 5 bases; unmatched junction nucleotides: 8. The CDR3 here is CASSLLDGTGVDNSPLHF. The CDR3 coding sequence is TGTGCCAGCAGTTTATTAGATGGGACAGGGGTTGATAATTCACCCCTCCACTTT.

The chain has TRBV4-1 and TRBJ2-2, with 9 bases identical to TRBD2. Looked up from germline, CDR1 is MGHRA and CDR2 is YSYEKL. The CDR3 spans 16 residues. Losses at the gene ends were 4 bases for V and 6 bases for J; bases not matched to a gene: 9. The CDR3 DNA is TGCGCCAGCAGCCCCTTAGCGGGAGCAACGGCCGGGGAGCTGTTTTTT. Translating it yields CASSPLAGATAGELFF.

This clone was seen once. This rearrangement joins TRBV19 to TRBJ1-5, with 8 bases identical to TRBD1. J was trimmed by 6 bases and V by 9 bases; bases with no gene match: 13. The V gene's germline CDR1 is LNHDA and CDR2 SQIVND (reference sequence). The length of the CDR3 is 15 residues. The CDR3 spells CASDRAGGWGQPQHF. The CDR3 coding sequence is TGTGCCAGCGATAGAGCAGGGGGCTGGGGTCAGCCCCAGCATTTT.

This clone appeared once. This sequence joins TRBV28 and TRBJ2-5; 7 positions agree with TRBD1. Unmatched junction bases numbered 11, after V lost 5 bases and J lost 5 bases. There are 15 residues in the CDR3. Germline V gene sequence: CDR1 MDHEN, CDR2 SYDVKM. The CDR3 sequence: CASSPYGRGRETQYF. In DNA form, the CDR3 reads TGTGCCAGCAGTCCATATGGTAGGGGGCGGGAGACCCAGTACTTC. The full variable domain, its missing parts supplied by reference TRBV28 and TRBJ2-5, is DVKVTQSSRYLVKRTGEKVFLECVQDMDHENMFWYRQDPGLGLRLIYFSYDVKMKEKGDIPEGYSVSREKKERFSLILESASTNQTSMYLCASSPYGRGRETQYFGPGTRLLVL.

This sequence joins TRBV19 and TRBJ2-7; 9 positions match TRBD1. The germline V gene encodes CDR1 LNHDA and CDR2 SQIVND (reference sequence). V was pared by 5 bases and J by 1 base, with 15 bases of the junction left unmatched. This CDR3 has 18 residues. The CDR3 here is CASSQGGYRGQESYEQYF. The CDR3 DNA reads TGTGCCAGTAGTCAAGGGGGCTACAGGGGGCAAGAGTCCTACGAGCAGTACTTC.

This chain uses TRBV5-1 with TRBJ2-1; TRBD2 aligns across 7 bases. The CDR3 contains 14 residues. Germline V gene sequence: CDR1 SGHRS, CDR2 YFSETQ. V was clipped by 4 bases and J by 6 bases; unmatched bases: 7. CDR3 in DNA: TGCGCCAGCAGCCTGATGGTAGCGGGCAATGAGCAGTTCTTC. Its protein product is CASSLMVAGNEQFF.

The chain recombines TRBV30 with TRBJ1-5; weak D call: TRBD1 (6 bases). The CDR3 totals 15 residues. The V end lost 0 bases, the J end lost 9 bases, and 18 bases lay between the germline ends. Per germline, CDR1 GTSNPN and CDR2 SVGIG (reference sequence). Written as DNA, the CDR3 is TGTGCCTGGAGTGTATCCAGGGGCAGGATCGGGCCCCAGCATTTT. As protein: CAWSVSRGRIGPQHF.

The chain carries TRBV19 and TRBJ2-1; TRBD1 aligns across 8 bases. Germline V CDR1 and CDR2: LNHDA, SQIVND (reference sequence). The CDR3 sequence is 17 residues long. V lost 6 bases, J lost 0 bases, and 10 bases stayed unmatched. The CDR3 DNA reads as TGTGCCAGTAGCATTAAACAGGGGGGAATCTCCTACAATGAGCAGTTCTTC. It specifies CASSIKQGGISYNEQFF.

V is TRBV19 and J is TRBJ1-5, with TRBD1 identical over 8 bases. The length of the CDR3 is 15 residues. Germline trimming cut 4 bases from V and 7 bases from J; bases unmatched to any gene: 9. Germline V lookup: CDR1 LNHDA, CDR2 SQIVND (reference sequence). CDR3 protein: CASSKGTGRIQPQHF. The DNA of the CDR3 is TGTGCCAGTAGTAAGGGGACAGGAAGGATCCAGCCCCAGCATTTT.

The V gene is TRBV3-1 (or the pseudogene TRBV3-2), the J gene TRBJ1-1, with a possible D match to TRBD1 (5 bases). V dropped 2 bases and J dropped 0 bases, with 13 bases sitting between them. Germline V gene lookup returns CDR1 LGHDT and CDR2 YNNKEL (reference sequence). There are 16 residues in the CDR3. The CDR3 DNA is TGTGCCAGCAGCCAACAGGGTGGGGTTCTGAACACTGAAGCTTTCTTT. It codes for CASSQQGGVLNTEAFF.

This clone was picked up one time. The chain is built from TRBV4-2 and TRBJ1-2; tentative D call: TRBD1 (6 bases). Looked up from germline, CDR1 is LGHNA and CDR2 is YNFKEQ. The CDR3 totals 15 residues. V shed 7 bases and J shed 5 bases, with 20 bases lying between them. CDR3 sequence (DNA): TGTGCCAGCAACAAGGACAGAGGAAGACGGTATGGCTACACCTTC. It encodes CASNKDRGRRYGYTF.

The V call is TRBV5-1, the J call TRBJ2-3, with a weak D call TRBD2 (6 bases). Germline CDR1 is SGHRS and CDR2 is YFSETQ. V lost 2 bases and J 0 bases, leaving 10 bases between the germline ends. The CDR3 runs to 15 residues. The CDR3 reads CASSLGGVSTDTQYF. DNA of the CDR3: TGCGCCAGCAGCTTAGGCGGGGTTAGCACAGATACGCAGTATTTT.

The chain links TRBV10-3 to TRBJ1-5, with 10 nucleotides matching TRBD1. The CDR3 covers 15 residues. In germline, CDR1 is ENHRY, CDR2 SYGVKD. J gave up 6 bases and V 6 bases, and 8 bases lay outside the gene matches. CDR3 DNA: TGTGCCATCAGCCCGACAGGGGGCCAGGGTCAGCCCCAGCATTTT. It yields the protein CAISPTGGQGQPQHF.

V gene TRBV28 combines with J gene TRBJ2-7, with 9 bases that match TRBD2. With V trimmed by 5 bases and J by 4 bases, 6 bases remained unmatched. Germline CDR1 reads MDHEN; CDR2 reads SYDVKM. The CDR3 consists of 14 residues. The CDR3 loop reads CASSPGTSRYEQYF. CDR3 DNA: TGTGCCAGCAGTCCAGGGACTAGCAGGTACGAGCAGTACTTC. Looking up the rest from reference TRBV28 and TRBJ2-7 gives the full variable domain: DVKVTQSSRYLVKRTGEKVFLECVQDMDHENMFWYRQDPGLGLRLIYFSYDVKMKEKGDIPEGYSVSREKKERFSLILESASTNQTSMYLCASSPGTSRYEQYFGPGTRLTVT.

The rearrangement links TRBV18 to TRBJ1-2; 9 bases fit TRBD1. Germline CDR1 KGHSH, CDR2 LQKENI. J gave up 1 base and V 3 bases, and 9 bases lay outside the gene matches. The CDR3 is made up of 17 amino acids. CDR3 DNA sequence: TGTGCCAGCTCACCCAATGTCCCGGGACAGGGTAACTATGGCTACACCTTC. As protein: CASSPNVPGQGNYGYTF.

In DNA form, the CDR3 reads TGTGCCACCAGCGCTGGGAGAATGAACGGAAAACTGTTTTTT. As protein: CATSAGRMNGKLFF. The chain couples TRBV15 to TRBJ1-4, with D unclear. CDR1 and CDR2 from the germline V gene are LNHNV and YYDKDF (reference sequence). Trimming removed 5 bases at V and 10 bases at J, with 17 bases between. The CDR3 is 14 amino acids.

The CDR3 coding sequence is TGTGCCAGCAGTCCCGGAGGACGCTCTGGAAACACCATATATTTT. This encodes CASSPGGRSGNTIYF. V is TRBV4-2 and J is TRBJ1-3; D uncertain. Germline V lookup: CDR1 LGHNA, CDR2 YNFKEQ. This CDR3 has 15 amino acids. The germline V and J ends were trimmed by 6 bases and 0 bases, with 12 bases remaining between them.

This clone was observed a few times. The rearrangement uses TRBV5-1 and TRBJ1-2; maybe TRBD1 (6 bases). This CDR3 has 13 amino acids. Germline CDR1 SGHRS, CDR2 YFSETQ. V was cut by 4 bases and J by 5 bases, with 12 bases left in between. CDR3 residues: CASSPTGYYGYTF. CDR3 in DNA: TGCGCCAGCAGCCCAACAGGGTATTATGGCTACACCTTC.